Listed below are T cell receptor beta chains from one sample, sequenced in a study of persistence of HIV-infected CD4 T cells. These TCRs' antigens remain unknown. This table comes from immunoSEQ multiplex PCR, and its TCRdb copy is limited to in-frame clones, with some not included. The table lists 37,000 or so clones, approximately 90% of them singletons. Source: CD4+ T cells sorted from PBMCs after roughly 18-hour stimulation, taken from a patient who received antiretroviral therapy. The receptors originated from an adult man with HIV who was CMV-seropositive. CDR3s include the opening cysteine and the closing phenylalanine or tryptophan. The order of the fields is CDR3 DNA, CDR3 protein, D gene, J gene, V gene, CDR3 length, clone size. A D gene is named only where the DNA matches it firmly. Expanded clones are given a class, and other clones once, few, many or no size at all.

CDR3 DNA: TGTGCCAGCAGTACCAGGGAACTCTACGAGCAGTACTTC
CDR3 protein: CASSTRELYEQYF
D gene: NA
J gene: TRBJ2-7
V gene: TRBV6-5
CDR3 length: 13
clone size: NA

CDR3 DNA: TGTGCCTGGAGTACCGACAGGGGGAACTATGGCTACACCTTC
CDR3 protein: CAWSTDRGNYGYTF
D gene: TRBD1
J gene: TRBJ1-2
V gene: TRBV30
CDR3 length: 14
clone size: NA

CDR3 DNA: TGTGCCAGCAGCTTGGCGGGGGAAGAAGCTTTCTTT
CDR3 protein: CASSLAGEEAFF
D gene: NA
J gene: TRBJ1-1
V gene: TRBV5-4
CDR3 length: 12
clone size: NA

CDR3 DNA: TGTGCCAGCTCACCTATGTCTGGGGAGCAGTTCTTC
CDR3 protein: CASSPMSGEQFF
D gene: NA
J gene: TRBJ2-1
V gene: TRBV18
CDR3 length: 12
clone size: NA

CDR3 DNA: TGCAGTGCTAGAGTGGATCAGCCCCAGCATTTT
CDR3 protein: CSARVDQPQHF
D gene: NA
J gene: TRBJ1-5
V gene: TRBV20-1
CDR3 length: 11
clone size: NA

CDR3 DNA: TGCGCCAGCAGTTACGGACAGAGTGAAGCTTTCTTT
CDR3 protein: CASSYGQSEAFF
D gene: NA
J gene: TRBJ1-1
V gene: TRBV5-1
CDR3 length: 12
clone size: NA

CDR3 DNA: TGCGCCAGCAGCTTCAGCGGTTCTAGCACAGATACGCAGTATTTT
CDR3 protein: CASSFSGSSTDTQYF
D gene: NA
J gene: TRBJ2-3
V gene: TRBV4-3
CDR3 length: 15
clone size: once

CDR3 DNA: TGTGCCAGCAGCCAAAACAGGAGGAACACTGAAGCTTTCTTT
CDR3 protein: CASSQNRRNTEAFF
D gene: NA
J gene: TRBJ1-1
V gene: TRBV14
CDR3 length: 14
clone size: NA

CDR3 DNA: TGTGCCAGCTCACGTATGGACGCAGACAATGAGCAGTTCTTC
CDR3 protein: CASSRMDADNEQFF
D gene: NA
J gene: TRBJ2-1
V gene: TRBV18
CDR3 length: 14
clone size: NA

CDR3 DNA: TGTGCCAGCAGCCTCTCGGATCTAGGCGGGGACTACGAGCAGTACTTC
CDR3 protein: CASSLSDLGGDYEQYF
D gene: NA
J gene: TRBJ2-7
V gene: TRBV3-1/TRBV3-2
CDR3 length: 16
clone size: NA

CDR3 DNA: TGTGCCAGCAGCTTGGGGGGTAGCGATTCACCCCTCCACTTT
CDR3 protein: CASSLGGSDSPLHF
D gene: NA
J gene: TRBJ1-6
V gene: TRBV7-6
CDR3 length: 14
clone size: NA

CDR3 DNA: TGTGCCAGCTCACCAGGCTCAGTGAATAGCAATCAGCCCCAGCATTTT
CDR3 protein: CASSPGSVNSNQPQHF
D gene: NA
J gene: TRBJ1-5
V gene: TRBV18
CDR3 length: 16
clone size: NA

CDR3 DNA: TGTGCCAGCAGTCAGACAGGGGGGTTAAGTCAGCCCCAGCATTTT
CDR3 protein: CASSQTGGLSQPQHF
D gene: TRBD1
J gene: TRBJ1-5
V gene: TRBV27
CDR3 length: 15
clone size: NA

CDR3 DNA: TGCGCCAGCAGCCAAGGGGCTGGGACAGCCCGCTCTGGAAACACCATATATTTT
CDR3 protein: CASSQGAGTARSGNTIYF
D gene: TRBD1
J gene: TRBJ1-3
V gene: TRBV4-1
CDR3 length: 18
clone size: NA

CDR3 DNA: TGTGCCAGCAGCTTTCCCGGGGGCTTCTACGAGCAGTACTTC
CDR3 protein: CASSFPGGFYEQYF
D gene: NA
J gene: TRBJ2-7
V gene: TRBV5-6
CDR3 length: 14
clone size: NA

CDR3 DNA: TGTGCCAGCAGTTACAGGTTGACAGGGAGTTACACTGAAGCTTTCTTT
CDR3 protein: CASSYRLTGSYTEAFF
D gene: TRBD1
J gene: TRBJ1-1
V gene: TRBV6-5
CDR3 length: 16
clone size: NA

CDR3 DNA: TGTGCCATCGGTTCCGGGACACAGAGGCACACTGAAGCTTTCTTT
CDR3 protein: CAIGSGTQRHTEAFF
D gene: NA
J gene: TRBJ1-1
V gene: TRBV10-3
CDR3 length: 15
clone size: NA

CDR3 DNA: TGTGCCAGCAGTAGGGTTCCGGGCGAGCAGTACTTC
CDR3 protein: CASSRVPGEQYF
D gene: NA
J gene: TRBJ2-7
V gene: TRBV27
CDR3 length: 12
clone size: once

CDR3 DNA: TGTGCCAGCAGCCCGGGGGTGAGGGGGGACCGGAGGTATGAGCAGTTCTTC
CDR3 protein: CASSPGVRGDRRYEQFF
D gene: NA
J gene: TRBJ2-1
V gene: TRBV11-3
CDR3 length: 17
clone size: NA

CDR3 DNA: TGCGCCAGCAGTCACGGCCCCGTTGGGGATAATTCACCCCTCCACTTT
CDR3 protein: CASSHGPVGDNSPLHF
D gene: NA
J gene: TRBJ1-6
V gene: TRBV5-1
CDR3 length: 16
clone size: NA

CDR3 DNA: TGTGCCAGCGGGGTACGGGGCGACGTCGGAACTGTGTTTTTT
CDR3 protein: CASGVRGDVGTVFF
D gene: NA
J gene: TRBJ1-4
V gene: TRBV7-9
CDR3 length: 14
clone size: NA

CDR3 DNA: TGTGCCAGCAGCTTAGGGACAGGGGAAAATCAGCCCCAGCATTTT
CDR3 protein: CASSLGTGENQPQHF
D gene: TRBD1
J gene: TRBJ1-5
V gene: TRBV7-8
CDR3 length: 15
clone size: NA

CDR3 DNA: TGTGCCAGCAGTGAAAAGTTGGGGGAGACCCAGTACTTC
CDR3 protein: CASSEKLGETQYF
D gene: NA
J gene: TRBJ2-5
V gene: TRBV25-1
CDR3 length: 13
clone size: NA

CDR3 DNA: TGTGCCAGCACGGTTTACAACGAGCAGTACTTC
CDR3 protein: CASTVYNEQYF
D gene: NA
J gene: TRBJ2-7
V gene: TRBV2
CDR3 length: 11
clone size: NA

CDR3 DNA: TGTGCCAGCAGCCTGGACAGGTACGGCTACACCTTC
CDR3 protein: CASSLDRYGYTF
D gene: TRBD1
J gene: TRBJ1-2
V gene: TRBV7-9
CDR3 length: 12
clone size: few

CDR3 DNA: TGTGCCAGCAGCCCAGGAGGGGGCACTCAGCCCCAGCATTTT
CDR3 protein: CASSPGGGTQPQHF
D gene: TRBD1
J gene: TRBJ1-5
V gene: TRBV7-2
CDR3 length: 14
clone size: NA

CDR3 DNA: TGTGCCAGTAGTATCGGGAGGGCGAACACCGGGGAGCTGTTTTTT
CDR3 protein: CASSIGRANTGELFF
D gene: TRBD2
J gene: TRBJ2-2
V gene: TRBV19
CDR3 length: 15
clone size: NA

CDR3 DNA: TGTGCCAGCAGTTACTCGTCGGGGATAGGCTACACCTTC
CDR3 protein: CASSYSSGIGYTF
D gene: NA
J gene: TRBJ1-2
V gene: TRBV6-5
CDR3 length: 13
clone size: NA

CDR3 DNA: TGTGCCAGCAGCTTGGGTAGGGGTGGACAGCCCCAGCATTTT
CDR3 protein: CASSLGRGGQPQHF
D gene: NA
J gene: TRBJ1-5
V gene: TRBV7-8
CDR3 length: 14
clone size: NA